Listed below are T cell receptor beta chains from one sample, sequenced in a study of blood T cell repertoires in COVID-19. This table comes from immunoSEQ multiplex PCR, and its TCRdb copy is limited to in-frame clones, with some not included. The sample has 150,000 to 200,000 clones, approximately 86% seen once; the top ten hold 5.5% to 8.5%. The material sequenced was peripheral blood. The source of these receptors is a woman of 80 years or more in a cohort sampled during active or convalescent COVID-19. Both conserved end residues are part of each CDR3. A D gene is named only where the DNA matches it firmly. Some rows mark clone size as missing; the rest say once, few, many or name a class of expanded clone.

- | TRBJ2-2 | TRBV28 | - | CASSPPRGLTGELFF | TGTGCCAGCAGTCCGCCCAGGGGCCTGACCGGGGAGCTGTTTTTT
- | TRBJ1-5 | TRBV18 | - | CASSPSGDQPQHF | TGTGCCAGCTCCCCTTCGGGAGATCAGCCCCAGCATTTT
- | TRBJ2-5 | TRBV7-9 | TRBD1 | CASSSGQPGETQYF | TGTGCCAGCAGCTCGGGACAGCCTGGGGAGACCCAGTACTTC
- | TRBJ2-7 | TRBV11-3 | TRBD2 | CASSPRTSGGLYQYF | TGTGCCAGCAGCCCTCGGACTAGCGGGGGGTTGTACCAGTACTTC
- | TRBJ2-7 | TRBV7-2 | TRBD2 | CASSLAGRLAAHDIYEQYF | TGTGCCAGCAGCTTAGCGGGGAGACTAGCGGCTCATGACATCTACGAGCAGTACTTC
- | TRBJ2-1 | TRBV28 | - | CASSRGGTPFNEQFF | TGTGCCAGCAGCCGTGGGGGGACTCCCTTTAATGAGCAGTTCTTC
- | TRBJ1-1 | TRBV19 | - | CASSIDRTYTEAFF | TGTGCCAGTAGTATAGATCGCACTTACACTGAAGCTTTCTTT
- | TRBJ1-2 | TRBV1 | - | CTSSQDQDSRYYGYTF | TGCACCAGCAGCCAAGATCAGGACTCGAGATACTATGGCTACACCTTC
- | TRBJ2-7 | TRBV18 | - | CASSPQDRYEQYF | TGTGCCAGCTCACCTCAGGACAGATACGAGCAGTACTTC
few | TRBJ2-1 | TRBV9 | - | CASSVRGGPSSYNEQFF | TGTGCCAGCAGCGTAAGAGGGGGACCGAGCTCCTACAATGAGCAGTTCTTC
- | TRBJ1-2 | TRBV28 | - | CASSTPPGVGYTF | TGTGCCAGCAGTACACCACCGGGGGTTGGCTACACCTTC